Below are 26 T cell receptor beta chains sequenced from a single sample in a study of blood T cell repertoires in COVID-19. Produced via immunoSEQ multiplex PCR; TCRdb's table is partial and in-frame only. The sample lists approximately 200,000 clones; about nine tenths were seen once. The sample was PBMCs or T cells enriched from blood (not recorded which). Receptor source: a woman aged 25 to 39 who had recovered from COVID-19.

The chain uses TRBV12-3 or TRBV12-4 and TRBJ2-3; unclear D gene. With 7 bases removed from V and 4 bases from J, the gap between germline ends came to 12 bases. This CDR3 region has 13 residues. As DNA, the CDR3 is TGTGCCAGCACCCTCCCGCAGGCAGATACGCAGTATTTT. Its protein product is CASTLPQADTQYF.

The chain has TRBV27 and TRBJ1-2, with TRBD1 matching 7 bases. The J segment lost 4 bases and the V segment lost 3 bases, leaving 5 bases of the junction unmatched. The germline gives CDR1 MNHEY, CDR2 SMNVEV (reference sequence). The CDR3 is 14 amino acids. CDR3 DNA sequence: TGTGCCAGCAGTTTCATCGGGACAGTCTATGGCTACACCTTC. Its translation: CASSFIGTVYGYTF.

The V call is TRBV30, the J call TRBJ1-3; D may be TRBD1 (5 bases). The CDR3 consists of 15 residues. From germline, CDR1 is GTSNPN and CDR2 SVGIG (reference sequence). With 2 bases removed from V and 0 bases from J, the gap between germline ends came to 11 bases. CDR3 in DNA: TGTGCCTGGAGTCCGGGACTCCCCTCTGGAAACACCATATATTTT. This gives the protein CAWSPGLPSGNTIYF.

The chain recombines TRBV2 with TRBJ2-7; tentatively, D is TRBD2 (6 bases). V was shortened by 7 bases and J by 0 bases, with 13 bases between the two germline ends. Looked up from germline, CDR1 is SNHLY and CDR2 is FYNNEI. The CDR3 contains 14 residues. The CDR3 sequence is CASTLASSSYEQYF. The CDR3 region has the DNA TGTGCCAGCACCCTAGCGTCGAGCTCCTACGAGCAGTACTTC.

The genes are TRBV9 and TRBJ1-1, with D unresolved. Germline assignment: CDR1 SGDLS and CDR2 YYNGEE. Trimming took 1 base from V and 4 from J, leaving 8 bases between them. The CDR3 sequence is 13 residues long. As DNA, the CDR3 is TGTGCCAGCAGCGTACTCACGGGCACTGAAGCTTTCTTT. Amino acids: CASSVLTGTEAFF.

The V call is TRBV4-3, the J call TRBJ1-2; TRBD1 agrees at 7 bases. In germline, CDR1 is LGHNA, CDR2 YSLEER. The length of the CDR3 is 15 residues. The V gene end was trimmed by 0 bases and the J gene end by 2 bases; junction bases not matched to a gene: 3. The CDR3: CASSQDPTGNYGYTF. The CDR3 coding sequence is TGCGCCAGCAGCCAAGATCCGACAGGGAACTATGGCTACACCTTC.

V and J are TRBV12-3 or TRBV12-4 and TRBJ1-1; perhaps TRBD1 as D (5 bases). CDR3 length equals 11 residues. Trimming stripped 3 bases from V and 9 bases from J, with 8 bases between. In DNA, the CDR3 is TGTGCCAGCAGTTTCCCAGGGAAAGCTTTCTTT. This sequence encodes CASSFPGKAFF.

DNA of the CDR3: TGCGCCAGCAGCTTGGAGGGGGACACCTACGAGCAGTACTTC. It encodes CASSLEGDTYEQYF. V and J are TRBV5-1 and TRBJ2-7; possible D gene TRBD1, 6 bases. The CDR3 is 14 residues long. Germline-derived CDR1 and CDR2 are SGHRS and YFSETQ. Trimming removed 0 bases from V and 2 bases from J, with 9 bases in between.

The rearrangement links TRBV5-6 to TRBJ1-5, with D tentatively TRBD1 (6 bases). Trimming cost V 4 bases and J 9 bases, with 23 bases left between them. Germline CDR1 SGHDT, CDR2 YYEEEE. This CDR3 is 16 amino acids long. The CDR3 reads CASSPSDRGVMGPQHF. The CDR3 nucleotides read TGTGCCAGCAGCCCTTCGGACAGAGGGGTGATGGGGCCCCAGCATTTT.

V gene TRBV30 combines with J gene TRBJ2-5; no definite D call. Per germline, CDR1 GTSNPN and CDR2 SVGIG (reference sequence). With 0 bases removed from V and 2 bases from J, the gap between germline ends came to 7 bases. This CDR3 contains 13 residues. This chain's CDR3 is CAWSVNSQETQYF. CDR3 nucleotide sequence: TGTGCCTGGAGTGTAAACAGTCAAGAGACCCAGTACTTC.

The chain joins TRBV19 to TRBJ2-5, with a weak D call TRBD2 (5 bases). From germline, CDR1 is LNHDA and CDR2 SQIVND (reference sequence). CDR3 length equals 16 residues. Trimming shortened V by 6 bases and J by 6 bases, and 23 bases separated the two germline ends. The CDR3 here is CASSPNLRLTGKTQYF. In nucleotides, the CDR3 is TGTGCCAGTAGCCCCAATCTTAGGCTGACCGGGAAGACCCAGTACTTC.

This chain connects TRBV6-5 to TRBJ1-5, with D maybe TRBD1 (6 bases). Germline CDR1 and CDR2: MNHEY and SVGAGI. V was clipped by 5 bases and J by 7 bases, with 12 bases between them. The CDR3 loop spans 13 amino acids. The CDR3 reads CASSPQRGQPQHF. In DNA form, the CDR3 reads TGTGCCAGCAGTCCTCAGAGGGGGCAGCCCCAGCATTTT.

The V call is TRBV3-1 (or the pseudogene TRBV3-2), the J call TRBJ1-4; no firm D call. Germline CDR1 reads LGHDT; CDR2 reads YNNKEL (reference sequence). V lost 3 bases to trimming and J lost 3 bases, with 11 bases between them. The CDR3 totals 15 residues. The CDR3 DNA follows: TGTGCCAGCAGCCATTTTCTAGAGGCTAATGAAAAACTGTTTTTT. Amino acids: CASSHFLEANEKLFF.

This clone came up a few times. The chain employs TRBV28 and TRBJ1-5; no clear D gene. V was pared by 10 bases and J by 5 bases, with 21 bases between. The CDR3 has 15 residues. Germline V gene data show CDR1 as MDHEN and CDR2 as SYDVKM. CDR3 DNA sequence: TGTGCCATCACTCCGCCGGGTCGGCCCTATCAGCCCCAGCATTTT. It encodes CAITPPGRPYQPQHF.

The chain combines TRBV9 with TRBJ1-1, with a possible D match to TRBD1 (5 bases). With 3 bases removed from V and 1 base from J, the gap between germline ends came to 13 bases. CDR1 and CDR2 (germline): SGDLS, YYNGEE. The CDR3 extends over 15 amino acids. The CDR3 DNA sequence: TGTGCCAGCAGCGCAACCGACAGCGCGAACACTGAAGCTTTCTTT. Translation: CASSATDSANTEAFF.

The chain couples TRBV7-3 to TRBJ1-5, with D possibly being TRBD1 (5 bases). The ends were cut back, 5 bases at V and 2 bases at J, with 13 bases in the middle. Germline V gene lookup returns CDR1 SGHTA and CDR2 FQGTGA. This CDR3 is built from 15 residues. CDR3 in amino acids: CASSLGGTGNQPQHF. Written as DNA, the CDR3 is TGTGCCAGCAGCCTCGGGGGGACCGGCAATCAGCCCCAGCATTTT.

The chain uses TRBV27 and TRBJ2-1; D perhaps matches TRBD2 (6 bases). The V gene's germline CDR1 is MNHEY and CDR2 SMNVEV (reference sequence). The CDR3 is 16 residues long. Deletions cut 5 bases from V and 0 bases from J, with 14 bases between. The CDR3 nucleotides are TGTGCCAGCAGTCCCCGGGACTTAAGCTCCTACAATGAGCAGTTCTTC. Its protein product is CASSPRDLSSYNEQFF.

The sample holds one count of this clone. The chain carries TRBV27 and TRBJ1-5; the match to TRBD1 covers 9 bases. Germline values: CDR1 MNHEY, CDR2 SMNVEV (reference sequence). Trimming cost V 8 bases and J 0 bases; bases outside gene matches: 8. The CDR3 has 16 residues. In nucleotides, the CDR3 is TGTGCCAGCTGGGACAGGGCCCGGGGTAGCAATCAGCCCCAGCATTTT. Translating it yields CASWDRARGSNQPQHF.

This clone was counted once. This chain uses TRBV7-2 with TRBJ1-6, with a possible D match to TRBD1 (5 bases). There are 14 residues in the CDR3. Germline V lookup: CDR1 SGHTA, CDR2 FQGNSA. V was shortened by 4 bases and J by 10 bases, with 14 bases between the two germline ends. Here the CDR3 reads CASSYPGFDSPLHF. The CDR3 DNA follows: TGTGCCAGCAGCTATCCAGGGTTTGACTCACCCCTCCACTTT.

The chain carries TRBV27 and TRBJ2-5; tentatively, D is TRBD2 (5 bases). Germline V gene data show CDR1 as MNHEY and CDR2 as SMNVEV (reference sequence). Trimming pared 2 bases from V and 4 bases from J, leaving 17 bases between. This CDR3 is built from 16 residues. The CDR3 protein is CASSLRGFAFSETQYF. The CDR3 region has the DNA TGTGCCAGCAGTTTAAGAGGGTTTGCGTTCTCAGAGACCCAGTACTTC.

This chain joins TRBV5-4 and TRBJ2-3, with D possibly TRBD2 on 7 matching bases. V lost 2 bases to trimming and J lost 2 bases, with 12 bases between them. Per germline, CDR1 SGHNT and CDR2 YYREEE (reference sequence). This CDR3 is built from 15 residues. DNA of the CDR3: TGTGCCAGCAGCTTTGGGGCGGGGGCCACAGATACGCAGTATTTT. Translated, it gives CASSFGAGATDTQYF.

The rearrangement links TRBV10-3 to TRBJ1-3; D remains ambiguous. CDR1 is ENHRY, CDR2 SYGVKD, per germline. The CDR3 has 14 amino acids. Trimming cost V 4 bases and J 8 bases, with 15 bases left between them. CDR3: CAISVDIELDTIYF. The CDR3 DNA sequence: TGTGCCATCAGTGTTGACATTGAGTTGGACACCATATATTTT.

V usage is TRBV3-1 (or the pseudogene TRBV3-2) and J usage is TRBJ2-2; D is perhaps TRBD2 (5 bases). Trimming pared 0 bases from V and 0 bases from J, leaving 8 bases between. The CDR3 totals 16 residues. Germline lookup yields CDR1 LGHDT and CDR2 YNNKEL (reference sequence). The CDR3, as DNA: TGTGCCAGCAGCCAAGAGCTAGCCTCGAACACCGGGGAGCTGTTTTTT. Translated: CASSQELASNTGELFF.

The V and J genes are TRBV12-3 or TRBV12-4 and TRBJ1-2, with 10 nucleotides matching TRBD1. Trimming at V came to 3 bases and at J to 8 bases, leaving 3 bases not matched to a gene. The CDR3 loop spans 13 amino acids. The DNA for the CDR3 is TGTGCCAGCAGTTTGGGGACAGGGGACGGCTACACCTTC. Translated, it gives CASSLGTGDGYTF.

The chain combines TRBV9 with TRBJ2-2; the D gene is possibly TRBD1 (6 bases). The germline gives CDR1 SGDLS, CDR2 YYNGEE. The germline V and J ends were trimmed by 4 bases and 5 bases, with 18 bases remaining between them. CDR3 length: 16 residues. CDR3 DNA sequence: TGTGCCAGCAGCCATCAAACAGGGATAGGGACCGGGGAGCTGTTTTTT. It codes for CASSHQTGIGTGELFF.

This sequence joins TRBV30 and TRBJ2-1; tentative D call: TRBD2 (5 bases). This CDR3 spans 11 amino acids. Germline V gene data show CDR1 as GTSNPN and CDR2 as SVGIG (reference sequence). V was cut by 2 bases and J by 7 bases, with 6 bases left in between. The CDR3 DNA follows: TGTGCCTGGAGTACGGGAAATGAGCAGTTCTTC. The encoded protein is CAWSTGNEQFF. The complete variable domain, with remaining parts taken from reference TRBV30 and TRBJ2-1, reads SQTIHQWPATLVQPVGSPLSLECTVEGTSNPNLYWYRQAAGRGLQLLFYSVGIGQISSEVPQNLSASRPQDRQFILSSKKLLLSDSGFYLCAWSTGNEQFFGPGTRLTVL.